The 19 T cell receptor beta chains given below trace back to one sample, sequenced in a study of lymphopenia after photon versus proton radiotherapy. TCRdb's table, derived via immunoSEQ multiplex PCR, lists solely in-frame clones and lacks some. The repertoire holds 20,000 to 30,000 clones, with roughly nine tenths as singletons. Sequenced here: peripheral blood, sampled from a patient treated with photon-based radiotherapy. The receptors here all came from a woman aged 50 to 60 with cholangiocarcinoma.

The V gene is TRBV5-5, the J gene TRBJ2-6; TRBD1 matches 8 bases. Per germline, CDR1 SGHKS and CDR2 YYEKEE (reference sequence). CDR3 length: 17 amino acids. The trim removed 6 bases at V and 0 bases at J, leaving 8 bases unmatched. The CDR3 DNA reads TGTGCCAGCATCCCGACAGGGGCCAGCTCTGGGGCCAACGTCCTGACTTTC. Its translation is CASIPTGASSGANVLTF.

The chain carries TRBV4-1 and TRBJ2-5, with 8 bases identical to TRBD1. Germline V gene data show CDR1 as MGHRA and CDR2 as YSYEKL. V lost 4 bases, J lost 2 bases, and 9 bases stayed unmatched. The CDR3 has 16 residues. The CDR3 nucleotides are TGCGCCAGCAGCCGGACAGGGTTCGCCCCACAAGAGACCCAGTACTTC. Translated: CASSRTGFAPQETQYF.

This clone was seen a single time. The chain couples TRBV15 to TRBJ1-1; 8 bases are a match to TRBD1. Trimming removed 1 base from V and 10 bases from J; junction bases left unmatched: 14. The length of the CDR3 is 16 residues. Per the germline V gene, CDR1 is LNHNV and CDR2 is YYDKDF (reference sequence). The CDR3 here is CATSRVLGQDTRGAFF. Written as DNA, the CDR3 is TGTGCCACCAGCAGAGTTTTGGGACAGGACACGAGGGGAGCTTTCTTT.

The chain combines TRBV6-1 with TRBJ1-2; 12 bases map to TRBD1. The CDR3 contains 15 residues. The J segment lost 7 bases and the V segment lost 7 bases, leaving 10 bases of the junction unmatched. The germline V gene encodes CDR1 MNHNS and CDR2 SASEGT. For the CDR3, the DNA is TGTGCCAGCATACGGGACAGGGGGCCTTCGACTGGCTACACCTTC. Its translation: CASIRDRGPSTGYTF.

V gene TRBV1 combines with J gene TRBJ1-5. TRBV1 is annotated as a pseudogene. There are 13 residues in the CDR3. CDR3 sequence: CTSSQEGGQPQHF. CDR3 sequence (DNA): TGCACCAGCAGCCAAGAGGGAGGTCAGCCCCAGCATTTT.

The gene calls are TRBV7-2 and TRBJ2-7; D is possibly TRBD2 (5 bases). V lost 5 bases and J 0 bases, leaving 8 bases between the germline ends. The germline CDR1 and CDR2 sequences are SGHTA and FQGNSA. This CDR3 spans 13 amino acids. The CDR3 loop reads CASSLRGSYEQYF. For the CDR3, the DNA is TGTGCCAGCAGCCTTCGGGGCTCCTACGAGCAGTACTTC. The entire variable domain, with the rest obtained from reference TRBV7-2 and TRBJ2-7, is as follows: GAGVSQSPSNKVTEKGKDVELRCDPISGHTALYWYRQSLGQGLEFLIYFQGNSAPDKSGLPSDRFSAERTGGSVSTLTIQRTQQEDSAVYLCASSLRGSYEQYFGPGTRLTVT.

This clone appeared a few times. The CDR3 loop reads CASSPGEGAGSYEQYF. In nucleotides, the CDR3 is TGTGCCAGCAGCCCAGGCGAGGGCGCTGGGTCCTACGAGCAGTACTTC. The chain joins TRBV9 to TRBJ2-7, with D maybe TRBD2 (5 bases). Looked up from germline, CDR1 is SGDLS and CDR2 is YYNGEE. The V end lost 4 bases, the J end lost 1 base, and 18 bases lay between the germline ends. The CDR3 is 16 amino acids.

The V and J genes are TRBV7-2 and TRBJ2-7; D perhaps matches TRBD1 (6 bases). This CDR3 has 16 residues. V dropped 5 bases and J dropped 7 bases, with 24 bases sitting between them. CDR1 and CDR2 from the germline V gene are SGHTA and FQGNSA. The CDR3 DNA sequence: TGTGCCAGCAGCCGTTGGGGCCGGAAAGGGGGAGATGAGCAGTACTTC. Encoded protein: CASSRWGRKGGDEQYF.

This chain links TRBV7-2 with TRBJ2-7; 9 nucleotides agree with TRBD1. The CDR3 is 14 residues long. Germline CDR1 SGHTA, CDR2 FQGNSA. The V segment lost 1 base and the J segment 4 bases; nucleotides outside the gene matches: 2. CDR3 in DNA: TGTGCCAGCAGCTTAGGACAGGGGGTATACGAGCAGTACTTC. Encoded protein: CASSLGQGVYEQYF.

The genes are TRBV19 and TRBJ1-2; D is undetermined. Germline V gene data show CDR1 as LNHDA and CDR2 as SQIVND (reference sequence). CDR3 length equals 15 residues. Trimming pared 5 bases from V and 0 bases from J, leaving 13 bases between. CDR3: CASSPLGWANYGYTF. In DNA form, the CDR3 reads TGTGCCAGTAGTCCTCTCGGGTGGGCTAACTATGGCTACACCTTC.

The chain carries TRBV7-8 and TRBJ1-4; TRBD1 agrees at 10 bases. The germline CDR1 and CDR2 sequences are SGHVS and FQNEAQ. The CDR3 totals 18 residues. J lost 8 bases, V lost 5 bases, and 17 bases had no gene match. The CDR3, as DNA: TGTGCCAGCAGCCCTAAGATACCCGACAGGGGGCTGTGGGAAAAACTGTTTTTT. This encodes CASSPKIPDRGLWEKLFF.

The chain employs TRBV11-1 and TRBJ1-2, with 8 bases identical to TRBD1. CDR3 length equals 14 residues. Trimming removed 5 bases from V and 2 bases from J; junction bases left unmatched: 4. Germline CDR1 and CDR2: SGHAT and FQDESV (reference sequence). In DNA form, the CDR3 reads TGTGCCAGCAGCGTGGGACAGGCCAACTATGGCTACACCTTC. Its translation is CASSVGQANYGYTF. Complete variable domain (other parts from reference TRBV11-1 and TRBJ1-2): EAEVAQSPRYKITEKSQAVAFWCDPISGHATLYWYRQILGQGPELLVQFQDESVVDDSQLPKDRFSAERLKGVDSTLKIQPAELGDSAMYLCASSVGQANYGYTFGSGTRLTVV.

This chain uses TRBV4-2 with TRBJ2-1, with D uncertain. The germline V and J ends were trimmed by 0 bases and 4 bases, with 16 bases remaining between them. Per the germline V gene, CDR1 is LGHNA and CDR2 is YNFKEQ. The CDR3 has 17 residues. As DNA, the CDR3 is TGTGCCAGCAGCCAAGAGCGGCCCCCCGCGATTTACAATGAGCAGTTCTTC. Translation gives CASSQERPPAIYNEQFF.

The chain's CDR3 is CASSGTAANEKLFF. In DNA, the CDR3 is TGTGCCAGCAGTGGCACTGCAGCAAATGAAAAACTGTTTTTT. The chain combines TRBV6-1 with TRBJ1-4, with no clear D. Germline loops: CDR1 MNHNS, CDR2 SASEGT. V lost 4 bases and J 5 bases, leaving 11 bases between the germline ends. The CDR3 is 14 amino acids.

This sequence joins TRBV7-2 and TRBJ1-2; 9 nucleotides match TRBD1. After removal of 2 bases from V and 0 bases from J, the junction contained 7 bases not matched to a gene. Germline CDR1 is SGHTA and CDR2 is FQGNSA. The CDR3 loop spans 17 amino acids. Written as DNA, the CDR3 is TGTGCCAGCAGCTTAAGGGACAGGGTTGGGGCTAACTATGGCTACACCTTC. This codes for CASSLRDRVGANYGYTF.

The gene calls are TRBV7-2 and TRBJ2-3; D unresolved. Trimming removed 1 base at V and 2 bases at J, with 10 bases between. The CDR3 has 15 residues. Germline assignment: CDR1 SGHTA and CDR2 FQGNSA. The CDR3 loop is CASSLESNPTDTQYF. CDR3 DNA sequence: TGTGCCAGCAGCTTAGAGAGTAACCCCACAGATACGCAGTATTTT.

Here the CDR3 reads CASSLAGDGYTF. In DNA, the CDR3 is TGTGCCAGCAGCTTAGCCGGGGATGGCTACACCTTC. V and J are TRBV7-9 and TRBJ1-2; D ambiguous. This CDR3 is built from 12 residues. Trimming took 0 bases from V and 6 from J, leaving 5 bases between them. Germline assignment: CDR1 SEHNR and CDR2 FQNEAQ (reference sequence).

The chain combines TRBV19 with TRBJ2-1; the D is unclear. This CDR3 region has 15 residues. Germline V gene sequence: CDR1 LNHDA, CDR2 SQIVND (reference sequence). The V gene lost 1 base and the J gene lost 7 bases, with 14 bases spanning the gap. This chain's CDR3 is CASSIVSGAANEQFF. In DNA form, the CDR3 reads TGTGCCAGTAGTATAGTTAGTGGAGCCGCGAATGAGCAGTTCTTC.

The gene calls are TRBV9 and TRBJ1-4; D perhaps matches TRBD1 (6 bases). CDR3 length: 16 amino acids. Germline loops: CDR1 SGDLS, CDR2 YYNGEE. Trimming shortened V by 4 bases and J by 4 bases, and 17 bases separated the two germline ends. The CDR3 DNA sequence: TGTGCCAGCAGCCCCGCGTGGGGGCGGAATAATGAAAAACTGTTTTTT. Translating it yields CASSPAWGRNNEKLFF.